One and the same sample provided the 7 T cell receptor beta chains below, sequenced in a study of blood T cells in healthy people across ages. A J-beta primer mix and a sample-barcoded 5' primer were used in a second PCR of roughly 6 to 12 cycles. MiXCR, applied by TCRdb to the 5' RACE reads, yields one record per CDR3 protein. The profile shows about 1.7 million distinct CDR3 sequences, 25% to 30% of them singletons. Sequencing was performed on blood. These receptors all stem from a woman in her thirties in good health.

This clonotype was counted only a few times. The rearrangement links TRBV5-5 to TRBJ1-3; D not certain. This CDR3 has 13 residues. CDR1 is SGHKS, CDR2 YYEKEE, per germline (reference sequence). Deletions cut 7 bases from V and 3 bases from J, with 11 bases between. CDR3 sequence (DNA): TGTGCCAGCGAGGACTTGTTTGGAAACACCATATATTTT. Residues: CASEDLFGNTIYF.

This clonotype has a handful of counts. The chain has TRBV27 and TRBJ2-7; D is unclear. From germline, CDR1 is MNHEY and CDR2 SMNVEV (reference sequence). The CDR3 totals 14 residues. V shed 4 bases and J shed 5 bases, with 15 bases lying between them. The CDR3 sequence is CASSSVNGLNEQYF. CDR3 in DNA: TGTGCCAGCAGTTCGGTGAACGGATTAAACGAGCAGTACTTC.

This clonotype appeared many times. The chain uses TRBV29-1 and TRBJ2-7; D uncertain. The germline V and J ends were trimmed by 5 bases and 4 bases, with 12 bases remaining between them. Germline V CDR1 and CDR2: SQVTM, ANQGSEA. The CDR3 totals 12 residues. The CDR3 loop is CSVLTSGYEQYF. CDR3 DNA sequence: TGCAGCGTTCTCACCTCCGGGTACGAGCAGTACTTC.

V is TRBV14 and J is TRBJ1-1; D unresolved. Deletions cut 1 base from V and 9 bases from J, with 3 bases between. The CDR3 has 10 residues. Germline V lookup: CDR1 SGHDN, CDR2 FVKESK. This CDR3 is CASSQVKAFF. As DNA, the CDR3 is TGTGCCAGCAGCCAAGTCAAAGCTTTCTTT.

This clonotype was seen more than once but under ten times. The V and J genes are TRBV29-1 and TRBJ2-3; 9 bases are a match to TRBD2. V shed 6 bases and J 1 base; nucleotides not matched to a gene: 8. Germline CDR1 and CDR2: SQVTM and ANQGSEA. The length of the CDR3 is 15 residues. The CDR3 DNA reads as TGCAGCGTCCCGGCCCCTAGCGGGGGCACAGATACGCAGTATTTT. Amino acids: CSVPAPSGGTDTQYF.

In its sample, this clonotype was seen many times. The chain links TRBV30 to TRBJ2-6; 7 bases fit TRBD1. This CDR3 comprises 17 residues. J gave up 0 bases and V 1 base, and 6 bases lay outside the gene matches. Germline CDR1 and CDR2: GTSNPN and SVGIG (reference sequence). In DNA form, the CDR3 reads TGTGCCTGGAGTGAGGGGGCCCTTGCCTCTGGGGCCAACGTCCTGACTTTC. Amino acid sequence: CAWSEGALASGANVLTF.

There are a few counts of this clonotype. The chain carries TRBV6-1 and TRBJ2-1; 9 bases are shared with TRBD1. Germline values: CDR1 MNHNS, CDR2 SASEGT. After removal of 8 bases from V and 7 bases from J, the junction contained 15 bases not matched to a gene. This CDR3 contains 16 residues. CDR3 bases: TGTGCCAGCGCAAAACAGGACAGGGGCAACGGGAATGAGCAGTTCTTC. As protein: CASAKQDRGNGNEQFF.